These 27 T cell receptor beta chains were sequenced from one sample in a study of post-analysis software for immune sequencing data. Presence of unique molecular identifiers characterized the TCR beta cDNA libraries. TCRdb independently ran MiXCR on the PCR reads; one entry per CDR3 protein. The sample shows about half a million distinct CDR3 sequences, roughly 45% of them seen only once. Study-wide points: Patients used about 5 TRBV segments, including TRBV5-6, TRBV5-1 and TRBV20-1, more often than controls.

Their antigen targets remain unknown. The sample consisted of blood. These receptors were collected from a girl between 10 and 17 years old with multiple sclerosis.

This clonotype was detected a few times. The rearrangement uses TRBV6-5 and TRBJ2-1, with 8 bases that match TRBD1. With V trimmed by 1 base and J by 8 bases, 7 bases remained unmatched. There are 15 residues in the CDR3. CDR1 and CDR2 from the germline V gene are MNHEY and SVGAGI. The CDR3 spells CASSYLDRVEDEQFF. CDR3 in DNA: TGTGCCAGCAGTTACTTGGACAGGGTAGAGGATGAGCAGTTCTTC.

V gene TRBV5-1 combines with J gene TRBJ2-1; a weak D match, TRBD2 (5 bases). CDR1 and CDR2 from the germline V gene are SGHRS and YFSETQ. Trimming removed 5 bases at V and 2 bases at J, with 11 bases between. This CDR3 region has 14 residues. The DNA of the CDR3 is TGCGCCAGCAGTTCAGCGGATCCCTACAATGAGCAGTTCTTC. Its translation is CASSSADPYNEQFF.

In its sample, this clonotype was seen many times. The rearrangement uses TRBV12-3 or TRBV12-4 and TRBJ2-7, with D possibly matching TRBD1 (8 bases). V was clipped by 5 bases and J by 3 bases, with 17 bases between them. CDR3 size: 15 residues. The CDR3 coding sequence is TGTGCCAGCAGTCTCAGCGGGGACAGGATCTACGAGCAGTACTTC. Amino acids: CASSLSGDRIYEQYF.

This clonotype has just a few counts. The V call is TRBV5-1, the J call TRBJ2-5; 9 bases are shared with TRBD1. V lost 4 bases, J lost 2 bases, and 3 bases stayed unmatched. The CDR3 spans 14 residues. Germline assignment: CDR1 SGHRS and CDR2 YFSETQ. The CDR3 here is CASSGQGFQETQYF. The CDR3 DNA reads TGCGCCAGCAGCGGACAGGGGTTTCAAGAGACCCAGTACTTC.

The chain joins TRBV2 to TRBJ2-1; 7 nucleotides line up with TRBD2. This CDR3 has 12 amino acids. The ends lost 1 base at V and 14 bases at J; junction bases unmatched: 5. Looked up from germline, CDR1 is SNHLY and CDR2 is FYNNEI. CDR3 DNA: TGTGCCAGCAGTGAAGATGGGCGGGAGAAGTTCTTC. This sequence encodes CASSEDGREKFF.

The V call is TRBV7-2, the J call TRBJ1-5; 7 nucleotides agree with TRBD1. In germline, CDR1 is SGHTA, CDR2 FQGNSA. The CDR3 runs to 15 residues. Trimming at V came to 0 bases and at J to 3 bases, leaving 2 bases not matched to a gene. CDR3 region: CASSLATGANQPQHF. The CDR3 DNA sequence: TGTGCCAGCAGCTTAGCAACAGGGGCCAATCAGCCCCAGCATTTT.

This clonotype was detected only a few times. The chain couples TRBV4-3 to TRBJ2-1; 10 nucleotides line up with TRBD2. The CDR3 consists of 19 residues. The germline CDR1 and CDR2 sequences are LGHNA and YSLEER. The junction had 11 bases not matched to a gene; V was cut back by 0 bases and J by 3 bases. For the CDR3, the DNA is TGCGCCAGCAGCCAAGATAAAGGTGATAGCGGGAGGATCTACAATGAGCAGTTCTTC. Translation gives CASSQDKGDSGRIYNEQFF.

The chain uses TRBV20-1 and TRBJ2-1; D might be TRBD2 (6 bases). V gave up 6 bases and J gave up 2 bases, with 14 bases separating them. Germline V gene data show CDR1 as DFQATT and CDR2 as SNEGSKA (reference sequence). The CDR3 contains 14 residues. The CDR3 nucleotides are TGCAGTGCCAACTCGGGGGAGCCCTACAATGAGCAGTTCTTC. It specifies CSANSGEPYNEQFF.

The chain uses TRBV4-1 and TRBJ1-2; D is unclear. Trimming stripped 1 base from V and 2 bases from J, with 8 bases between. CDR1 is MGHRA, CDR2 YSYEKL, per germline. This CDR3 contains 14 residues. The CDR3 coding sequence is TGCGCCAGCAGCCAAGCGAGGGAAAACTATGGCTACACCTTC. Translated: CASSQARENYGYTF.

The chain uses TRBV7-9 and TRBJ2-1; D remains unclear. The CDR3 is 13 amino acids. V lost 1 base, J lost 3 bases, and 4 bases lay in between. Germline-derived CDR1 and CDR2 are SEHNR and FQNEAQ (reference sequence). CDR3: CASSLDGYNEQFF. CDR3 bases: TGTGCCAGCAGCTTAGACGGCTACAATGAGCAGTTCTTC.

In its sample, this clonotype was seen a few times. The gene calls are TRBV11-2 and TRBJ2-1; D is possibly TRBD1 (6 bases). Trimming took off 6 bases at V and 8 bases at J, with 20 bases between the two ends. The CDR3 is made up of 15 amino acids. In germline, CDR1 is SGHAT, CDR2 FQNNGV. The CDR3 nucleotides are TGTGCCAGCAGTGACAGGCCCCCACATAGGGATGAGCAGTTCTTC. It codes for CASSDRPPHRDEQFF.

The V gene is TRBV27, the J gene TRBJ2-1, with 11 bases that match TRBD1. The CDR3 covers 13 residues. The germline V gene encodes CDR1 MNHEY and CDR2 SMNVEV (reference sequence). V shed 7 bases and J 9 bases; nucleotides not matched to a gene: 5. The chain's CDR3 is CASNGQGAGEQFF. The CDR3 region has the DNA TGTGCCAGCAACGGACAGGGGGCCGGTGAGCAGTTCTTC.

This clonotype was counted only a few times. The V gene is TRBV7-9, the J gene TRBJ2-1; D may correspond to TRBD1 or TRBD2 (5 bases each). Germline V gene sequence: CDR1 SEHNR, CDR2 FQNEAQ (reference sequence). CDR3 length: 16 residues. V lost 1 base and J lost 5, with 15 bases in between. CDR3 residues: CASSLERNRLNNEQFF. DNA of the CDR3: TGTGCCAGCAGCTTAGAGCGGAACAGGCTAAACAATGAGCAGTTCTTC. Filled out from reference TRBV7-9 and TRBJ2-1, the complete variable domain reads DTGVSQNPRHKITKRGQNVTFRCDPISEHNRLYWYRQTLGQGPEFLTYFQNEAQLEKSRLLSDRFSAERPKGSFSTLEIQRTEQGDSAMYLCASSLERNRLNNEQFFGPGTRLTVL.

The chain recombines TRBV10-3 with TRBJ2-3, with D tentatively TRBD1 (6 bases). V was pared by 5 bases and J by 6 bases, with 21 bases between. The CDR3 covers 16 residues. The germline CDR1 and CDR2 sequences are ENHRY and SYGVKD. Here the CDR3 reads CAISPLDRPPGDTQYF. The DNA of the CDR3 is TGTGCCATCAGTCCCCTCGACAGGCCCCCAGGGGATACGCAGTATTTT.

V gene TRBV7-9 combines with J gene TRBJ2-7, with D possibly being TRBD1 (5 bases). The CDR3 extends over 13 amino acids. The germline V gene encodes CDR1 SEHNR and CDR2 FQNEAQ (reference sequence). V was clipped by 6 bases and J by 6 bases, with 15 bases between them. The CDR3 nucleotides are TGTGCCAGCAGTCTTACAGGAAGTGTCGAGCAGTACTTC. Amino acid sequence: CASSLTGSVEQYF.

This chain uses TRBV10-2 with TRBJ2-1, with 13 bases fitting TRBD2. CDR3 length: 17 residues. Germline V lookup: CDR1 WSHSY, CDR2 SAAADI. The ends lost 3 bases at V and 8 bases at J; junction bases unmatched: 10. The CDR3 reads CASSDRTSGRASDEQFF. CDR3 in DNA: TGCGCCAGCAGTGACCGGACTAGCGGGAGAGCATCCGATGAGCAGTTCTTC.

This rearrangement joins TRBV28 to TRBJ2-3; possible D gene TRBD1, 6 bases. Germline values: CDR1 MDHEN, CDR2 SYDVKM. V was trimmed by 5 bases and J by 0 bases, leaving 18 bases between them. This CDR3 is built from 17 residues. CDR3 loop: CASSDAGAKSSTDTQYF. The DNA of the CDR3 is TGTGCCAGCAGTGACGCAGGGGCTAAAAGTAGCACAGATACGCAGTATTTT.

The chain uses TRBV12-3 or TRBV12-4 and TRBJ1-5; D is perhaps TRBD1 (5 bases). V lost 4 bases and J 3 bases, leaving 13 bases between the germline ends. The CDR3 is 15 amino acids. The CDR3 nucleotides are TGTGCCAGCAGTTCCCGGGCAGGGTACAATCAGCCCCAGCATTTT. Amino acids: CASSSRAGYNQPQHF.

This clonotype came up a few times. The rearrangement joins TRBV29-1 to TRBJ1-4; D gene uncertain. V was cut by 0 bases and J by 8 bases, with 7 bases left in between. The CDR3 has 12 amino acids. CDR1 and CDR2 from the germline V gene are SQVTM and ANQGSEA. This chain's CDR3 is CSVEDAREKLFF. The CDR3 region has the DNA TGCAGCGTTGAAGATGCCCGGGAAAAACTGTTTTTT.

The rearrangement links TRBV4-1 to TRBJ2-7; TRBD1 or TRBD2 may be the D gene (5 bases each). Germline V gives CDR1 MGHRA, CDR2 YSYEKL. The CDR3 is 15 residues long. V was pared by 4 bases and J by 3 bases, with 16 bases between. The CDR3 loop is CASSPEGAGLYEQYF. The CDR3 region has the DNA TGCGCCAGCAGCCCGGAAGGGGCGGGTCTCTACGAGCAGTACTTC.

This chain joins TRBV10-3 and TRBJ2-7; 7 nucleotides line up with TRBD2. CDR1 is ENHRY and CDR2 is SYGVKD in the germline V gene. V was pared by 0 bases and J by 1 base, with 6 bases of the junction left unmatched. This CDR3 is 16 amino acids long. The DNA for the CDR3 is TGTGCCATCAGTGAGTCGTGGTCGGGAGGATCCTACGAGCAGTACTTC. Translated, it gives CAISESWSGGSYEQYF.

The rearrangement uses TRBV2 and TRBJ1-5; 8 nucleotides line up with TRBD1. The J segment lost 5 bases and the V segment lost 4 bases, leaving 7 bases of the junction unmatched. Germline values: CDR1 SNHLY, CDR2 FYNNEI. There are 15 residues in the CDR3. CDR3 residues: CASSVGDRGYQPQHF. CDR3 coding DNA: TGTGCCAGCAGTGTAGGAGACAGGGGATATCAGCCCCAGCATTTT.

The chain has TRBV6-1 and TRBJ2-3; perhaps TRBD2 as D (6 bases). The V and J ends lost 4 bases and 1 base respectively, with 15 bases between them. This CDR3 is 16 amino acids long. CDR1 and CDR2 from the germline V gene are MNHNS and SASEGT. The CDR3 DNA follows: TGTGCCAGCAGTGGGGAGGCGGGTGTGGGCACAGATACGCAGTATTTT. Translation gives CASSGEAGVGTDTQYF.

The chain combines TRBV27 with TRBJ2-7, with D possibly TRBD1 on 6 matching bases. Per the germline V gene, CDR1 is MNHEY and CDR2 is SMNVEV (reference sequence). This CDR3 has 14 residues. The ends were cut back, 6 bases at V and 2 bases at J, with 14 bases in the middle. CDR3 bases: TGTGCCAGCAGATGGACAGTCGGACCCTACGAGCAGTACTTC. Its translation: CASRWTVGPYEQYF.

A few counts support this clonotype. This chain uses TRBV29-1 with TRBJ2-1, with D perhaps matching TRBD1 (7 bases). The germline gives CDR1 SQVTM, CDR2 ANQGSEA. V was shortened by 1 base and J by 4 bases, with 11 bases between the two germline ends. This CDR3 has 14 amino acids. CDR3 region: CSVEGGDSYNEQFF. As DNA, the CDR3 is TGCAGCGTTGAAGGGGGGGACAGTTACAATGAGCAGTTCTTC.

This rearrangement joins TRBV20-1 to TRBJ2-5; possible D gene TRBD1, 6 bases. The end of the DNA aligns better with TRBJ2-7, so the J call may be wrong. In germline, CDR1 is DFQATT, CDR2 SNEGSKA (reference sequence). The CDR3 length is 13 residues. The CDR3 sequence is CSARDPQGNEQYF. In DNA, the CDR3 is TGCAGTGCTAGAGATCCGCAGGGGAACGAGCAGTACTTC.

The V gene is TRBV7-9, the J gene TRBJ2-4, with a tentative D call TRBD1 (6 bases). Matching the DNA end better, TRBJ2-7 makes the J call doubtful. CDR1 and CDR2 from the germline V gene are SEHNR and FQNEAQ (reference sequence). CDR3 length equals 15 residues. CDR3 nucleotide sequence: TGTGCCAGCAGCTCCCCAGGGGAATTACGTTACGAGCAGTACTTC. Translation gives CASSSPGELRYEQYF.